The 11 T cell receptor beta chains below were found in one sample sequenced in a study of blood T cell repertoires in COVID-19. Method: immunoSEQ multiplex PCR; TCRdb's copy keeps in-frame clones and lacks some. The sample consists of more than 120,000 clones, approximately 87% of them appearing once. The sequencing input was peripheral blood. All receptors come from a woman between 50 and 59 years old with active or convalescent COVID-19.

CDR3 protein: CASSLGAGGSYNSPLHF. The CDR3, as DNA: TGTGCCAGCAGTTTGGGAGCAGGGGGATCCTATAATTCACCCCTCCACTTT. The chain uses TRBV28 and TRBJ1-6, with 7 bases fitting TRBD1. With 3 bases clipped from V and 1 base from J, the junction kept 6 bases outside the gene matches. Germline V gives CDR1 MDHEN, CDR2 SYDVKM. The CDR3 has 17 amino acids.

The chain is built from TRBV2 and TRBJ1-2; TRBD1 is a possible D gene (5 bases). The CDR3 runs to 12 residues. CDR1 is SNHLY, CDR2 FYNNEI, per germline. V lost 6 bases and J 4 bases, leaving 9 bases between the germline ends. CDR3 region: CASRQGLYGYTF. In DNA form, the CDR3 reads TGTGCCAGCAGGCAGGGACTCTATGGCTACACCTTC.

This rearrangement joins TRBV3-1 (or the pseudogene TRBV3-2) to TRBJ2-3, with D unclear. V lost 0 bases and J 1 base, leaving 11 bases between the germline ends. The CDR3 consists of 16 residues. Per germline, CDR1 LGHDT and CDR2 YNNKEL (reference sequence). The CDR3 loop reads CASSQDLTKGTDTQYF. The CDR3 DNA follows: TGTGCCAGCAGCCAAGATTTAACTAAGGGCACAGATACGCAGTATTTT.

J is TRBJ2-7 and V is TRBV6-6; 8 nucleotides match TRBD2. The CDR3 extends over 15 amino acids. Losses at the gene ends were 4 bases for V and 12 bases for J; bases not matched to a gene: 17. Germline-derived CDR1 and CDR2 are MNHNY and SVGAGI (reference sequence). This CDR3 reads CASSSNQAGATRRYF. CDR3 coding DNA: TGTGCCAGCAGTTCCAATCAAGCGGGAGCTACCCGGCGGTACTTC.

Only one count was recorded for this clone. The J gene is TRBJ2-5, the V gene TRBV14; the match to TRBD2 covers 12 bases. V lost 2 bases and J lost 2; bases outside the gene matches: 12. The CDR3 loop spans 19 amino acids. The germline V gene encodes CDR1 SGHDN and CDR2 FVKESK. CDR3 sequence (DNA): TGTGCCAGCAGCCAACCCCGGACTAGCGGGGACTACCCTCAAGAGACCCAGTACTTC. Translating gives CASSQPRTSGDYPQETQYF.

V usage is TRBV7-9 and J usage is TRBJ1-4, with unresolved D. Germline CDR1 reads SEHNR; CDR2 reads FQNEAQ (reference sequence). Trimming removed 5 bases at V and 0 bases at J, with 7 bases between. This CDR3 contains 14 residues. CDR3 sequence reads: CASSRASTNEKLFF. CDR3 nucleotide sequence: TGTGCCAGCAGCCGAGCGTCAACTAATGAAAAACTGTTTTTT.

The chain carries TRBV21-1 and TRBJ1-5; the table gives TRBD1 as D, unverified against the DNA. TRBV21-1 is an annotated pseudogene. The CDR3 is made up of 14 amino acids. The CDR3 nucleotides read TGTGCCAGCAGGAAACAGGGGGTCAATCAGCCCCAGCATTTT. Translating gives CASRKQGVNQPQHF.

The rearrangement joins TRBV6-1 to TRBJ2-5, with 7 nucleotides matching TRBD1. Per germline, CDR1 MNHNS and CDR2 SASEGT. The CDR3 runs to 18 residues. The V and J ends lost 1 base and 3 bases, in that order; junction bases with no gene match: 14. The CDR3 loop is CASSEEYNRGLAKETQYF. CDR3 DNA sequence: TGTGCCAGCAGTGAAGAGTATAACAGGGGCCTCGCCAAAGAGACCCAGTACTTC.

This clone has a single count. The CDR3 region is CASSPSRAGNTIYF. The DNA for the CDR3 is TGTGCCAGCTCACCGTCCCGGGCTGGAAACACCATATATTTT. The rearrangement joins TRBV18 to TRBJ1-3; D remains ambiguous. The germline CDR1 and CDR2 sequences are KGHSH and LQKENI. The V gene lost 3 bases and the J gene lost 2 bases, with 8 bases spanning the gap. This CDR3 contains 14 residues.

The genes are TRBV4-1 and TRBJ2-3; tentatively, D is TRBD2 (6 bases). Deletions cut 0 bases from V and 2 bases from J, with 12 bases between. Germline assignment: CDR1 MGHRA and CDR2 YSYEKL. The CDR3 spans 16 residues. The CDR3 loop reads CASSQDLADYTDTQYF. For the CDR3, the DNA is TGCGCCAGCAGCCAAGATCTCGCGGACTACACAGATACGCAGTATTTT.

CDR3 coding DNA: TGTGCCAGTACCTCCGGGACAGGGTGGGTTCAGCCCCAGCATTTT. Its protein product is CASTSGTGWVQPQHF. The gene calls are TRBV19 and TRBJ1-5, with 9 bases aligning to TRBD1. The CDR3 contains 15 residues. Per germline, CDR1 LNHDA and CDR2 SQIVND (reference sequence). Trimming at V came to 7 bases and at J to 6 bases, leaving 10 bases not matched to a gene.